This is a list of T cell receptor beta chains from one sample in a study of blood T cell repertoires in COVID-19. TCRdb keeps only in-frame clones here, not all; method: immunoSEQ multiplex PCR. There are 450,000 to 500,000 clones in the sample; approximately 83% occur only once, and roughly 3.2% lies in the top ten. The sequencing sample was made of peripheral blood. These receptors were collected from a human donor in a cohort sampled during active COVID-19. Both conserved end residues are part of each CDR3. The D gene is left open where the match is weak. For some rows the clone size is stated as once, few or many, or as a class when expanded; others skip it.

j_call d_call v_call clone_size cdr3_length cdr3_aa cdr3_nt
TRBJ1-1 TRBD1 TRBV18 once 16 CASSTTPGQGNTEAFF TGTGCCAGCTCAACTACGCCGGGACAGGGTAACACTGAAGCTTTCTTT
TRBJ1-2 . TRBV30 . 13 CARRTADNYGYTF TGTGCCCGGAGGACAGCCGATAACTATGGCTACACCTTC
TRBJ2-1 TRBD2 TRBV25-1 . 15 CASSERSGRDNEQFF TGTGCCAGCAGTGAAAGGAGTGGGAGGGACAATGAGCAGTTCTTC
TRBJ2-3 . TRBV12-3/TRBV12-4 . 13 CASSRGDGDTQYF TGTGCCAGCAGTAGGGGCGACGGTGATACGCAGTATTTT
TRBJ1-5 . TRBV4-1 . 17 CASSQATGGYSNQPQHF TGCGCCAGCAGCCAAGCCACTGGGGGCTATAGCAATCAGCCCCAGCATTTT
TRBJ2-7 TRBD2 TRBV10-1 . 15 CASSESAGGQYEQYF TGCGCCAGCAGTGAGTCAGCGGGAGGGCAATACGAGCAGTACTTC
TRBJ2-4 TRBD2 TRBV28 . 15 CASTPRRLSGSIQYF TGTGCCAGCACTCCTAGGAGGCTGAGCGGGAGCATTCAGTACTTC
TRBJ2-3 TRBD2 TRBV15 . 15 CATSTRLAGGDTQYF TGTGCCACCAGCACTAGACTAGCGGGAGGGGATACGCAGTATTTT
TRBJ2-7 TRBD2 TRBV4-3 . 14 CASSPGLTPYEQYF TGCGCCAGCAGCCCGGGACTAACCCCTTACGAGCAGTACTTC
TRBJ2-7 TRBD2 TRBV9 . 14 CASSVEAGGYEQYF TGTGCCAGCAGCGTAGAAGCGGGAGGCTACGAGCAGTACTTC
TRBJ2-5 TRBD2 TRBV9 . 16 CASSVGVGGFRETQYF TGTGCCAGCAGCGTAGGTGTGGGAGGGTTCAGAGAGACCCAGTACTTC
TRBJ2-3 . TRBV6-6 . 15 CASRGTSRSTDTQYF TGTGCCAGCCGCGGGACTTCGCGTAGCACAGATACGCAGTATTTT
TRBJ1-6 TRBD1 TRBV10-3 . 14 CAIRGTADNSPLHF TGTGCCATCAGAGGGACAGCCGATAATTCACCCCTCCACTTT
TRBJ2-3 . TRBV20-1 . 15 CSASSREAFTDTQYF TGCAGTGCTAGTTCCAGGGAGGCTTTCACAGATACGCAGTATTTT
TRBJ2-7 TRBD1 TRBV5-5 . 15 CASSPAGTASYEQYF TGTGCCAGCAGCCCGGCCGGGACAGCTTCCTACGAGCAGTACTTC